This T cell receptor beta chain appears in the sequencing data of a study of T cell repertoires in cytomegalovirus infection. At the level of the study: CMV epitopes used comprised recently identified HLA-C-restricted ones and well-studied HLA-B-restricted ones. CMV infection together with matching HLA type was indicated by public TCR beta signatures. The study, taken as a whole, reports: Ex vivo responses were dominated by HLA-C-restricted CMV-specific TCR beta clonotypes. There were carriers of CMV plus the relevant HLA, and cumulative public TCR beta family frequency identified them.

Remarks on this clonotype: Its specificity is unknown.

TCRdb reprocessed the reads with MiXCR, giving one entry per CDR3 protein. The data contain tens of thousands of distinct CDR3 sequences, roughly 20% of them singletons. The material sequenced was CD8+ T cells from cultured PBMCs, taken from culture after CMV antigen stimulation. The sequence was obtained from a human donor in good health (CMV status not recorded). Some clones in this sample may be carry-over from other donors' samples.

The CDR3 sequence is CASSPTGSGSYEQYF. CDR3 DNA sequence: TGTGCCAGCAGCCCGACAGGGTCCGGCTCCTACGAGCAGTACTTC. The chain is built from TRBV27 and TRBJ2-7, with 7 bases lining up with TRBD1. The germline V gene encodes CDR1 MNHEY and CDR2 SMNVEV (reference sequence). The CDR3 length is 15 residues. The junction had 8 bases not matched to a gene; V was cut back by 6 bases and J by 0 bases.